This TCR beta chain was identified during a study of T cells after yellow fever vaccination. Overall study findings and caveats: After the booster, roughly 96% of CD4 and 75% to 90% of CD8 primary-response clones were re-detected. Within FACS-sorted repertoires, abundant clonotypes contaminating from the bulk population could be present. CD4 and CD8 compartments shared a small share of clonotypes, likely from convergent recombination.

UMIs and a universal primer site were added when TCR cDNA was made by 5'RACE template switching. From the 5' RACE reads, TCRdb called clonotypes with MiXCR, one entry per CDR3 protein. The sample yields roughly 100,000 distinct CDR3 sequences, roughly 10% seen once. Per the germline V gene, CDR1 is MNHEY and CDR2 is SVGAGI. With 5 bases removed from V and 10 bases from J, the gap between germline ends came to 9 bases. There are 12 residues in the CDR3. The material sequenced was CD8+ T cells not binding an NS4B(214-222) dextramer, sorted from PBMCs, taken around 15 days after the first yellow fever vaccination. The origin of this receptor is a man between 18 and 35 years old who received the YFV17D yellow fever vaccine. V and J are TRBV6-5 and TRBJ1-6; no firm D call. CDR3 loop: CASSNGGSPLHF. In nucleotides, the CDR3 is TGTGCCAGCAGTAACGGTGGATCACCCCTCCACTTT.